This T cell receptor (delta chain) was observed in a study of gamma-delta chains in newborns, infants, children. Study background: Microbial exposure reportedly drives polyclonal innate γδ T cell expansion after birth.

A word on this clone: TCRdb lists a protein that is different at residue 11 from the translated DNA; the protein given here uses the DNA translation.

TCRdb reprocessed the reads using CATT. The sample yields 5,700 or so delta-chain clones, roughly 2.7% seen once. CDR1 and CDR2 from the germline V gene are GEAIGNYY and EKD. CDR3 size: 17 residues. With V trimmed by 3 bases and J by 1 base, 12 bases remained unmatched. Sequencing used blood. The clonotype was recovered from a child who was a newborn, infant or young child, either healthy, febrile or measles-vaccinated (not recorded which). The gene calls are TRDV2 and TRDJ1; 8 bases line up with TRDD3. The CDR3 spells CACDGVLGAKLTDKLIF. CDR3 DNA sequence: TGTGCCTGTGACGGAGTACTGGGGGCCAAACTCACCGATAAACTCATCTTT.